This T cell receptor (beta chain) was sequenced for a study of blood T cell repertoires in COVID-19 (dated by TCRdb to 2020 to 2022). Context from the whole study: Collaborator samples came from the United States, Italy and Spain and covered acute and convalescent phases of COVID-19. Samples came from the ongoing ImmuneRACE study (first 160 participants) plus 1,254 subjects from 6 global collaborators. Sample metadata almost always included a de-identified subject ID, COVID-19 status, age in years and sex. Where available, HLA class I and class II types were taken from metadata supplied by the sample provider and were not determined by assay-based typing. Subjects who had been exposed to COVID-19, were actively infected with it, or had recovered from it provided the deeply sampled blood TCRbeta repertoires that made up the dataset. The material from the prospective study consisted of cDNA or gDNA derived from T cells, B-cell-depleted T cells, or PBMCs. The repertoires were made available in a free public database intended to serve as a resource for research on the immune response to SARS-CoV-2.

The immunoSEQ Assay, a bias-controlled multiplex PCR, was used to amplify TCRbeta CDR3 regions from genomic DNA. The study's processing was this. The number of nucleated cells in each sample was estimated by amplification of reference gene primers within the assay. To quantify the absolute abundance of each unique TCRbeta CDR3 rearrangement, sequence reads were collapsed and filtered. For each sample, productive Simpson clonality was calculated by taking the square root of Simpson's diversity index across productive rearrangements. Here the immuneACCESS table is served through TCRdb, limited to in-frame sequences with V and J called. Missing clones are a known gap in these copies; in checked studies unresolved V genes cover under half, and the rest lacks a known reason. The V and J calls and clone size come from that table; D and trimming were worked out from the DNA. For this sample there are tens of thousands of clones; less than 70% appear just once. The top ten hold 6.2% of the sample.

The collaborating institutions used their own protocols to collect whole blood in K2EDTA tubes. For TCRbeta analysis, collaborators shipped samples as frozen whole blood, isolated PBMCs, or DNA extracted from either of those sample types. CDR1 and CDR2 (MNHEY, SVGAGI) derive from the germline V gene. At the junction V is shortened by 7 bases and J by 3 bases, with 19 bases in between. CDR3 length: 15 amino acids, cysteine to phenylalanine. Solely the CDR3 DNA is kept, with 45 bases framed from the first base. This clone was picked up a small number of times. Its target antigen remains unknown. No clone much larger than this one lies a single base away; base qualities are absent. General study outcomes and caveats: The amount of clinical and demographic metadata varied by source and participant and was provided uncurated.

The sequencing sample was made of peripheral blood. The rearrangement joined TRBV6-5 to TRBJ2-7, and possibly TRBD2, on 6 matching bases. The TCR was taken from a man of 80 years or more with acute or convalescent COVID-19. The CDR3 protein: CASMGGGQGFYEQYF. The DNA sequence is TGTGCCAGCATGGGGGGTGGGCAGGGCTTCTACGAGCAGTACTTC.